A single sample gave rise to the 21 T cell receptor beta chains below, sequenced in a study of OX40 agonist ivuxolimab in advanced cancers. Only in-frame clones appear in the TCRdb table, and some are missing; sequencing was by immunoSEQ multiplex PCR. This sample has about 20,000 clones, with around two thirds found just once. Sequences were derived from CD4+ or CD8+ T cells sorted from blood, sampled in a trial of the OX40 agonist ivuxolimab. The receptors come from an adult with an advanced solid tumor such as melanoma, head and neck, liver or kidney cancer.

This clone was recorded a few times. This sequence joins TRBV7-8 and TRBJ1-1; D gene ambiguous. The CDR3 is 13 amino acids. CDR1 is SGHVS and CDR2 is FQNEAQ in the germline V gene. Trimming pared 2 bases from V and 1 base from J, leaving 5 bases between. The CDR3 DNA follows: TGTGCCAGCAGCTTACCAGGGAACACTGAAGCTTTCTTT. It specifies CASSLPGNTEAFF.

V gene TRBV6-5 combines with J gene TRBJ2-3; D remains ambiguous. The CDR3 spans 14 residues. Trimming left V 5 bases short and J 3 bases short, with 12 bases between. Per germline, CDR1 MNHEY and CDR2 SVGAGI. The CDR3 DNA sequence: TGTGCCAGCAGTGCCATCGGAGTTACAGATACGCAGTATTTT. As protein: CASSAIGVTDTQYF.

The J gene is TRBJ2-2, the V gene TRBV18, with 10 bases fitting TRBD2. The CDR3 covers 16 residues. V lost 0 bases to trimming and J lost 5 bases; unmatched junction nucleotides: 3. The germline V gene has CDR1 KGHSH and CDR2 LQKENI. The CDR3 spells CASSPPLAGVTGELFF. In DNA form, the CDR3 reads TGTGCCAGCTCACCACCCCTAGCGGGAGTTACCGGGGAGCTGTTTTTT.

This clone was recorded a few times. The gene calls are TRBV13 and TRBJ2-7; 8 positions agree with TRBD2. There are 14 residues in the CDR3. Per germline, CDR1 PRHDT and CDR2 FYEKMQ (reference sequence). V trimming: 4 bases; J trimming: 3 bases; junction bases outside the gene matches: 5. CDR3 residues: CASSSLTSVYEQYF. For the CDR3, the DNA is TGTGCCAGCAGCTCGTTGACTAGCGTCTACGAGCAGTACTTC.

The rearrangement links TRBV6-5 to TRBJ2-5; D may be TRBD2 (6 bases). V was clipped by 2 bases and J by 9 bases, with 16 bases between them. The CDR3 is 14 amino acids. Per germline, CDR1 MNHEY and CDR2 SVGAGI. The CDR3 spells CASSYGGAAAPQYF. The CDR3 nucleotides are TGTGCCAGCAGTTACGGCGGGGCGGCCGCTCCCCAGTACTTC.

CDR3 sequence: CASSEDGGRDGYTF. Written as DNA, the CDR3 is TGTGCCAGCAGTGAAGATGGGGGCAGGGATGGCTACACCTTC. The chain is built from TRBV2 and TRBJ1-2, with a weak D call TRBD1 (6 bases). The germline V and J ends were trimmed by 1 base and 6 bases, with 12 bases remaining between them. Germline V CDR1 and CDR2: SNHLY, FYNNEI. The CDR3 contains 14 residues. The entire variable domain, with the rest obtained from reference TRBV2 and TRBJ1-2, is as follows: EPEVTQTPSHQVTQMGQEVILRCVPISNHLYFYWYRQILGQKVEFLVSFYNNEISEKSEIFDDQFSVERPDGSNFTLKIRSTKLEDSAMYFCASSEDGGRDGYTFGSGTRLTVV.

V is TRBV27 and J is TRBJ1-1; tentative D call: TRBD1 (6 bases). Germline CDR1 MNHEY, CDR2 SMNVEV (reference sequence). The CDR3 length is 13 residues. With 4 bases removed from V and 1 base from J, the gap between germline ends came to 7 bases. The CDR3 region has the DNA TGTGCCAGCAGTTGGGACAAGAACACTGAAGCTTTCTTT. Its translation: CASSWDKNTEAFF.

The rearrangement uses TRBV2 and TRBJ1-5; D unresolved. Trimming removed 4 bases from V and 6 bases from J, with 10 bases in between. The CDR3 totals 13 residues. Germline assignment: CDR1 SNHLY and CDR2 FYNNEI. The CDR3 loop is CASSAGISQPQHF. The DNA of the CDR3 is TGTGCCAGCAGTGCGGGTATTAGTCAGCCCCAGCATTTT.

This clone showed up many times. The chain links TRBV6-1 to TRBJ2-3; D not resolved. Between the trimmed V and J ends, which lost 7 bases and 2 bases, there was a span of 7 bases. CDR1 MNHNS and CDR2 SASEGT come from the germline V gene. The CDR3 covers 12 residues. CDR3 nucleotides: TGTGCCAGCAACAGTCTCACAGATACGCAGTATTTT. Its protein product is CASNSLTDTQYF.

The chain carries TRBV2 and TRBJ1-4; no definite D call. The CDR3 loop spans 14 amino acids. The V and J ends lost 1 base and 7 bases respectively, with 10 bases between them. Germline values: CDR1 SNHLY, CDR2 FYNNEI. CDR3 protein: CASSEGPTREKLFF. DNA for the CDR3: TGTGCCAGCAGTGAAGGGCCGACCCGTGAAAAACTGTTTTTT. Together with reference TRBV2 and TRBJ1-4, the CDR3 gives the full variable domain: EPEVTQTPSHQVTQMGQEVILRCVPISNHLYFYWYRQILGQKVEFLVSFYNNEISEKSEIFDDQFSVERPDGSNFTLKIRSTKLEDSAMYFCASSEGPTREKLFFGSGTQLSVL.

This chain joins TRBV4-1 and TRBJ2-5; D remains ambiguous. The CDR3 is 15 amino acids. V shed 0 bases and J shed 1 base, with 9 bases lying between them. Germline V CDR1 and CDR2: MGHRA, YSYEKL. The CDR3 loop reads CASSQDSASQETQYF. The CDR3 DNA reads TGCGCCAGCAGCCAAGATTCGGCCAGCCAAGAGACCCAGTACTTC.

The chain recombines TRBV2 with TRBJ2-2, with TRBD2 matching over 9 bases. V lost 7 bases to trimming and J lost 7 bases; unmatched junction nucleotides: 7. CDR3 length equals 14 residues. Germline values: CDR1 SNHLY, CDR2 FYNNEI. Here the CDR3 reads CASTGGRAGGELFF. CDR3 DNA: TGTGCCAGCACTGGCGGGAGGGCCGGCGGGGAGCTGTTTTTT.

The genes are TRBV19 and TRBJ1-2, with D uncertain. The germline CDR1 and CDR2 sequences are LNHDA and SQIVND (reference sequence). The CDR3 runs to 12 residues. V gave up 5 bases and J gave up 3 bases, with 7 bases separating them. Here the CDR3 reads CASSVGYYGYTF. The CDR3 bases are TGTGCCAGTAGTGTGGGATACTATGGCTACACCTTC.

The V and J genes are TRBV18 and TRBJ2-7; 10 bases are shared with TRBD2. Per the germline V gene, CDR1 is KGHSH and CDR2 is LQKENI. The CDR3 spans 14 residues. V shed 3 bases and J 2 bases; nucleotides not matched to a gene: 1. The CDR3 DNA follows: TGTGCCAGCTCACCGGGGACTAGCGCCTACGAGCAGTACTTC. Translated: CASSPGTSAYEQYF.

The gene calls are TRBV7-6 and TRBJ1-4; 8 bases are a match to TRBD1. Germline values: CDR1 SGHVS, CDR2 FNYEAQ. V shed 3 bases and J 7 bases; nucleotides not matched to a gene: 10. CDR3 size: 16 residues. CDR3 nucleotides: TGTGCCAGCAGCTTTTTACAGGGGGTGGATGGTGAAAAACTGTTTTTT. Amino acid sequence: CASSFLQGVDGEKLFF.

This clone was counted between two and nine times. This rearrangement joins TRBV7-6 to TRBJ1-4, with 8 bases lining up with TRBD1. The CDR3 length is 15 residues. V trimming: 4 bases; J trimming: 8 bases; junction bases outside the gene matches: 9. The V gene's germline CDR1 is SGHVS and CDR2 FNYEAQ. DNA of the CDR3: TGTGCCAGCAGCTCCGGACAGGGCCCGAGGGAAAAACTGTTTTTT. It translates to CASSSGQGPREKLFF.

In DNA form, the CDR3 reads TGTGCCAGCAGCCTCCTTGAGGCACCCCTCCACTTT. Amino acids: CASSLLEAPLHF. V gene TRBV5-6 combines with J gene TRBJ1-6; D not resolved. The CDR3 has 12 amino acids. CDR1 SGHDT and CDR2 YYEEEE come from the germline V gene. Trimming pared 4 bases from V and 11 bases from J, leaving 10 bases between.

This clone has a handful of counts. V and J are TRBV28 and TRBJ2-7; the D is unclear. Germline loops: CDR1 MDHEN, CDR2 SYDVKM. The germline V and J ends were trimmed by 2 bases and 0 bases, with 8 bases remaining between them. The CDR3 consists of 14 residues. CDR3 protein: CASSLVYASYEQYF. The CDR3 region has the DNA TGTGCCAGCAGTTTAGTATATGCCTCCTACGAGCAGTACTTC.

This clone is a singleton in its sample. Germline and junction disagree at one end, which may indicate a read error. The rearrangement uses TRBV4-1 and TRBJ2-1; either TRBD1 or TRBD2 may fit D (5 bases each). Looked up from germline, CDR1 is MGHRA and CDR2 is YSYEKL. The CDR3 loop spans 14 amino acids. Written as DNA, the CDR3 is TGCGCCAGCAGCCAAGATGGGACCGGAGATGACCAGTTCTTC. This sequence encodes CASSQDGTGDDQFF.

V and J are TRBV7-8 and TRBJ2-5, with D possibly matching TRBD2 (6 bases). The ends were cut back, 2 bases at V and 4 bases at J, with 17 bases in the middle. Germline V gene data show CDR1 as SGHVS and CDR2 as FQNEAQ. The CDR3 loop spans 16 amino acids. CDR3 residues: CASSLRSGTQPETQYF. DNA of the CDR3: TGTGCCAGCAGCTTACGCTCCGGGACTCAACCAGAGACCCAGTACTTC. The full variable domain, completed using reference TRBV7-8 and TRBJ2-5, is GAGVSQSPRYKVAKRGQDVALRCDPISGHVSLFWYQQALGQGPEFLTYFQNEAQLDKSGLPSDRFFAERPEGSVSTLKIQRTQQEDSAVYLCASSLRSGTQPETQYFGPGTRLLVL.

J is TRBJ2-1 and V is TRBV27; D could derive from TRBD1 or TRBD2 (5 bases each). The germline CDR1 and CDR2 sequences are MNHEY and SMNVEV (reference sequence). Trimming took 5 bases from V and 3 from J, leaving 17 bases between them. CDR3 size: 16 residues. This chain's CDR3 is CASSPWGKAIYNEQFF. CDR3 in DNA: TGTGCCAGCAGTCCCTGGGGGAAGGCCATCTACAATGAGCAGTTCTTC.